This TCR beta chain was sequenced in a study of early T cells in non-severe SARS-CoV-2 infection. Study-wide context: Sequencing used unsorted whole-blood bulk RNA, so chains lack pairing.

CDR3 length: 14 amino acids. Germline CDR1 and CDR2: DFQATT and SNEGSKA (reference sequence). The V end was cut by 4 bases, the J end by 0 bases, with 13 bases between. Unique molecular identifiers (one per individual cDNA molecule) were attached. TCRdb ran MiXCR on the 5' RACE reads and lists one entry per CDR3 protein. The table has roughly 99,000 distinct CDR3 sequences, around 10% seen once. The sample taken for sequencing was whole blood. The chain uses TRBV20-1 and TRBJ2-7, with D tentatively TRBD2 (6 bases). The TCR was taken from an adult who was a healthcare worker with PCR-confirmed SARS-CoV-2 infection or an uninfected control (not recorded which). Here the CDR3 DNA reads TGCAGTGCTAAGGGACTGGAGAGCTCCTACGAGCAGTACTTC. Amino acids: CSAKGLESSYEQYF.